Described below is a single T cell receptor (beta chain) sequence and its context. Different DNA sequences within this sample yield the same CDR3. The sample belongs to a study of blood T cell repertoires in COVID-19. Study details: Acute-phase and convalescent COVID-19 samples originated in the United States, Italy and Spain. The cDNA or gDNA used as material had been derived from T cells, B-cell-depleted T cells, or PBMCs.

The V gene's germline CDR1 is SEHNR and CDR2 FQNEAQ (reference sequence). The CDR3 consists of 12 residues. The germline V and J ends were trimmed by 5 bases and 2 bases, with 3 bases remaining between them. Original processing notes: For nucleated cells, counts were estimated from reference gene primer amplification. Assay used: immunoSEQ multiplex PCR; TCRdb lists only in-frame clones, some missing. For V, J and clone size, that table is used; D and trimming come from the DNA. There are under 200,000 clones in the sample; about 83% occur only once, and 3.5% to 4.5% lies in the top ten. The rearrangement links TRBV7-9 to TRBJ2-2, with D unresolved. Sequenced material: peripheral blood. The sequence was obtained from a man between 18 and 29 years old with active or convalescent COVID-19. The CDR3 reads CASSLNTGELFF. DNA for the CDR3: TGTGCCAGCAGCCTTAACACCGGGGAGCTGTTTTTT.